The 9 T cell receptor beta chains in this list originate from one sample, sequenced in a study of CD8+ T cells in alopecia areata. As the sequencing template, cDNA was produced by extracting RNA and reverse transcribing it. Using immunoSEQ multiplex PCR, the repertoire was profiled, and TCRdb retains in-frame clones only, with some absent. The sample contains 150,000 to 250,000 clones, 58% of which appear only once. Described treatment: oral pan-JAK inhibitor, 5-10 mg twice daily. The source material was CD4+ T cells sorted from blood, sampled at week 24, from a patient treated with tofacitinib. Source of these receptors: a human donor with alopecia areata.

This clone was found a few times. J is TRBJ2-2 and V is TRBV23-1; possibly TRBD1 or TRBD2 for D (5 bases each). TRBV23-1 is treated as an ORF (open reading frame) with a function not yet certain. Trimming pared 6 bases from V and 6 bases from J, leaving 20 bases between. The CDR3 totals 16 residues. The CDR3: CASSGDEVGGPGELFF. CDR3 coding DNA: TGCGCCAGCAGCGGGGACGAAGTTGGCGGACCCGGGGAGCTGTTTTTT.

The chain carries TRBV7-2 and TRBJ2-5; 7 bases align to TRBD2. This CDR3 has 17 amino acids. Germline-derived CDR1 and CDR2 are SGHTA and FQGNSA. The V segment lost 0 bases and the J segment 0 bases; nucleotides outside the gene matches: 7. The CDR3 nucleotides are TGTGCCAGCAGCTTAGCGCGGAGCGGGGAGTACCAAGAGACCCAGTACTTC. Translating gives CASSLARSGEYQETQYF.

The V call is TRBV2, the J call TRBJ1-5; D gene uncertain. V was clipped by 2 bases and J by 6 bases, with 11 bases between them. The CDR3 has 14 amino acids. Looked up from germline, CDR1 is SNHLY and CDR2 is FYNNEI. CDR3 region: CASSEREPSQPQHF. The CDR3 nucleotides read TGTGCCAGCAGTGAAAGGGAGCCCAGTCAGCCCCAGCATTTT.

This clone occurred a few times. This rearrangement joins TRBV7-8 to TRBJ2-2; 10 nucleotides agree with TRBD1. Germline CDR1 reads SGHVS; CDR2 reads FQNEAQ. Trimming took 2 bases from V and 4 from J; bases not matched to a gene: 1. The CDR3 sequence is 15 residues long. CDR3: CASSLRTGGTGELFF. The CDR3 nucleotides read TGTGCCAGCAGCTTAAGGACAGGGGGCACCGGGGAGCTGTTTTTT.

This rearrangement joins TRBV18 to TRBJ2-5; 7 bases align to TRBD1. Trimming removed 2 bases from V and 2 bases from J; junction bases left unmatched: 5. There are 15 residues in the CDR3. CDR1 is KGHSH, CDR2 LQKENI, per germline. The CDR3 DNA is TGTGCCAGCTCACCATATGCGACAGGGCAAGAGACCCAGTACTTC. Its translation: CASSPYATGQETQYF.

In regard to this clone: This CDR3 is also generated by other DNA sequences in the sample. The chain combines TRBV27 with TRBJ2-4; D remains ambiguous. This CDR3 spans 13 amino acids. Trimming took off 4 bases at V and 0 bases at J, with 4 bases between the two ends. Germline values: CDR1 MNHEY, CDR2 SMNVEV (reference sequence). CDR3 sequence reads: CASSSLAKNIQYF. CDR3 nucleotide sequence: TGTGCCAGCAGTTCCTTAGCCAAAAACATTCAGTACTTC.

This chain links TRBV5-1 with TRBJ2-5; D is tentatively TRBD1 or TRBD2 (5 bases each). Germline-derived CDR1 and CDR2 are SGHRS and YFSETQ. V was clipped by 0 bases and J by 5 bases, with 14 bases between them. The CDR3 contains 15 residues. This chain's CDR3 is CASSLVQRGGETQYF. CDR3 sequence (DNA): TGCGCCAGCAGCTTGGTGCAGAGGGGCGGGGAGACCCAGTACTTC.

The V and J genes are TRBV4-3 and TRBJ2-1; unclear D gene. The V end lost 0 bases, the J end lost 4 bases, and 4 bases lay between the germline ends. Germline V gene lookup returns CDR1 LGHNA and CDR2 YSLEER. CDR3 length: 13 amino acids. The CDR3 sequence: CASSQEMYNEQFF. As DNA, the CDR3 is TGCGCCAGCAGCCAAGAGATGTACAATGAGCAGTTCTTC.

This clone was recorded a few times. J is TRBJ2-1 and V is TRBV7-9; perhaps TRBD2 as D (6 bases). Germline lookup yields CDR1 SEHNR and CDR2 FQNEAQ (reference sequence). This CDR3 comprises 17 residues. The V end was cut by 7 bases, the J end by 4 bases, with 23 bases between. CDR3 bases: TGTGCCAGCACCAACTGGGACGGGGGAAATGTTTACAATGAGCAGTTCTTC. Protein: CASTNWDGGNVYNEQFF.